This TCR beta chain was documented in a study of T cells in Graves' hyperthyroidism and ophthalmopathy. Findings and limits, study-wide: Ophthalmopathy prediction by the model preceded onset by a median about 6.3 months. Most clonotypes expanded in the thyroid (above 0.001) were also present in blood.

CDR3 size: 14 residues. Germline V gene lookup returns CDR1 SGHVS and CDR2 FNYEAQ. The V and J ends lost 6 bases and 5 bases respectively, with 16 bases between them. The study excluded patients with uncontrolled infection, other autoimmune disease, pregnancy or lactation. Each diagnosis was grounded in clinical symptoms, serum thyroxine and TRAb, thyroid ultrasound, and orbital computed tomography. What was amplified from RNA transcripts were TCR beta CDR3 regions. TCR CDR3 underwent first-round RT-PCR with the HTBI primer set. TCRdb re-derived calls from the multiplex PCR reads in MiXCR, one entry per CDR3 protein. The sample has about 700,000 distinct CDR3 sequences, 45% seen once. Concerning this clonotype itself: Its antigen is unidentified.

V usage is TRBV7-6 and J usage is TRBJ1-1, with unresolved D. This receptor was obtained from an adult man with Graves' disease, either hyperthyroidism or ophthalmopathy (not recorded which). The sample taken for sequencing was peripheral blood or thyroid tissue (not recorded which). Here the CDR3 DNA reads TGTGCCAGCAGTGCTATAGCCGGAAATACTGAAGCTTTCTTT. Translating gives CASSAIAGNTEAFF.